This TCR beta chain was found in a study of CD8 T cells in Susac syndrome. On this clonotype itself: Its matching antigen is unknown.

Blood CD8+ and CD4+ T cells underwent high-throughput TCR beta sequencing. Whole-study results and caveats: By the study's own acknowledgment, its TCR sequencing and HLA analysis included relatively few individuals. The CD4+ T cell repertoire of patients with Susac syndrome showed no detectable clonal expansion.

cDNA came from roughly 0.47 to 1 ug RNA primed by random hexamers. Across 54 Vbeta and 13 Jbeta, TCR beta CDR3 was amplified with immunoSEQ multiplex PCR. TCRdb ran MiXCR on the immunoSEQ multiplex PCR reads and lists one entry per CDR3 protein. The data contain more than 150,000 distinct CDR3 sequences, roughly 95% of them singletons. Sequences were obtained from CD4+ T cells from PBMCs. The receptor comes from a human donor with Susac syndrome.

CDR3 sequence: CASSPTGTVSYNEQFF. The DNA of the CDR3 is TGTGCCAGCTCACCGACAGGGACGGTCTCCTACAATGAGCAGTTCTTC. The rearrangement uses TRBV18 and TRBJ2-1; 7 bases are shared with TRBD1. Trimming removed 3 bases from V and 0 bases from J; junction bases left unmatched: 5. There are 16 residues in the CDR3. CDR1 and CDR2 from the germline V gene are KGHSH and LQKENI.